This T cell receptor beta chain was recorded in a study of cytomegalovirus exposure and HLA in healthy donors. Germline trimming cut 5 bases from V and 3 bases from J; bases unmatched to any gene: 7. The CDR3 extends over 16 amino acids. The germline CDR1 and CDR2 sequences are MDHEN and SYDVKM. 13 Jbeta primers and 60 Vbeta primers were used for the PCR. TCRdb keeps only in-frame clones here, not all; method: immunoSEQ multiplex PCR. This table holds fewer than 200,000 clones, around 79% found once. This sequence originates from a man in his forties in good health and CMV-seronegative. J is TRBJ1-3 and V is TRBV28, with 10 bases fitting TRBD1. Sequenced: PBMCs. The CDR3 DNA sequence: TGTGCCAGCAGTGGGATCGGACAGGGGGTTGGAAACACCATATATTTT. As protein: CASSGIGQGVGNTIYF.